This entry lists 20 T cell receptor beta chains sequenced from one sample in a study of T cell clonotyping in hematopoietic cell transplantation listed by TCRdb under 2021. The time point label for this specimen denotes: recipient sample about 28 days before transplant, after cytoreduction. Receptors were amplified or captured by the immunoSEQ multiplex PCR assay. TCRdb mirrors the immuneACCESS table, restricted to in-frame sequences. Some clones are absent from its copies; in checked studies, under half trace to an unresolved V gene, and the reason for the others is unknown. This sample holds tens of thousands of clones; 90% to 96% were observed only once. Together, the top ten hold roughly 1.7% of the sample. This specimen was peripheral blood mononuclear cells, taken before stem cell transplant. The receptors derive from a woman aged 50 to 65 with acute myeloid leukemia. Some clones in this sample may be carry-over from other donors' samples.

The chain is built from TRBV5-1 and TRBJ1-1, with TRBD1 as a possible D gene (5 bases). Germline V gives CDR1 SGHRS, CDR2 YFSETQ. The V gene lost 3 bases and the J gene lost 7 bases, with 13 bases spanning the gap. The CDR3 extends over 13 amino acids. The CDR3 sequence is CASSSTGTVEAFF. The CDR3 nucleotides read TGCGCCAGCAGCTCGACCGGGACCGTTGAAGCTTTCTTT.

The J gene is TRBJ1-5, the V gene TRBV30; D gene unclear. The CDR3 has 13 amino acids. Germline CDR1 is GTSNPN and CDR2 is SVGIG (reference sequence). V lost 2 bases and J 1 base, leaving 6 bases between the germline ends. CDR3: CAWSPPSNQPQHF. The CDR3, as DNA: TGTGCCTGGAGTCCCCCCAGCAATCAGCCCCAGCATTTT.

The chain uses TRBV15 and TRBJ1-4; perhaps TRBD1 as D (5 bases). Germline loops: CDR1 LNHNV, CDR2 YYDKDF (reference sequence). V was pared by 0 bases and J by 6 bases, with 17 bases between. The CDR3 totals 17 residues. CDR3 in amino acids: CATSRDTVREYDEKLFF. CDR3 coding DNA: TGTGCCACCAGCAGAGATACCGTCAGGGAATACGATGAAAAACTGTTTTTT.

The rearrangement links TRBV6-6 to TRBJ2-3; possibly TRBD2 for D (7 bases). The CDR3 spans 15 residues. V lost 5 bases, J lost 3 bases, and 15 bases lay in between. CDR1 is MNHNY and CDR2 is SVGAGI in the germline V gene (reference sequence). The CDR3 reads CASSPSGGGTDTQYF. DNA of the CDR3: TGTGCCAGCAGTCCATCGGGGGGCGGGACAGATACGCAGTATTTT.

The genes are TRBV5-1 and TRBJ2-3; 10 nucleotides line up with TRBD1. V dropped 0 bases and J dropped 7; count of bases not matched to a gene: 5. In germline, CDR1 is SGHRS, CDR2 YFSETQ. The CDR3 has 15 amino acids. In DNA, the CDR3 is TGCGCCAGCAGCTTGGGGGACAGGGGAGTTTATACGCAGTATTTT. The encoded protein is CASSLGDRGVYTQYF.

This chain uses TRBV2 with TRBJ2-1, with D uncertain. The ends were cut back, 4 bases at V and 0 bases at J, with 10 bases in the middle. CDR1 is SNHLY and CDR2 is FYNNEI in the germline V gene. The CDR3 is 15 residues long. DNA for the CDR3: TGTGCCAGCAGTGTCGGCCCAAGCTCCTACAATGAGCAGTTCTTC. This codes for CASSVGPSSYNEQFF.

The chain uses TRBV30 and TRBJ1-1, with a tentative D call TRBD1 (5 bases). Germline values: CDR1 GTSNPN, CDR2 SVGIG (reference sequence). Trimming stripped 4 bases from V and 4 bases from J, with 19 bases between. The CDR3 contains 15 residues. The CDR3 DNA follows: TGTGCCTGGAACAAGGCCGGGTGGGGCAGCACTGAAGCTTTCTTT. Translation gives CAWNKAGWGSTEAFF. Supplemented by reference TRBV30 and TRBJ1-1, the full variable domain reads SQTIHQWPATLVQPVGSPLSLECTVEGTSNPNLYWYRQAAGRGLQLLFYSVGIGQISSEVPQNLSASRPQDRQFILSSKKLLLSDSGFYLCAWNKAGWGSTEAFFGQGTRLTVV.

The chain employs TRBV18 and TRBJ2-2; 12 bases are a match to TRBD2. Germline CDR1 KGHSH, CDR2 LQKENI. V was clipped by 2 bases and J by 7 bases; unmatched bases: 11. CDR3 length equals 18 residues. CDR3 nucleotide sequence: TGTGCCAGCTCACCAGGGCGACTAGCGGGGGCGAGCGGCGGGGAGCTGTTTTTT. Its translation: CASSPGRLAGASGGELFF.

The chain joins TRBV7-8 to TRBJ2-3; the D is unclear. The germline gives CDR1 SGHVS, CDR2 FQNEAQ. V lost 5 bases and J 3 bases, leaving 6 bases between the germline ends. CDR3 length: 12 residues. The CDR3 DNA reads TGTGCCAGCAGCCTTTGGACAGATACGCAGTATTTT. Its translation is CASSLWTDTQYF.

This chain links TRBV18 with TRBJ1-5, with D unresolved. This CDR3 region has 13 residues. Germline V CDR1 and CDR2: KGHSH, LQKENI. V was cut by 2 bases and J by 4 bases, with 6 bases left in between. The CDR3 region has the DNA TGTGCCAGCTCACCAGAGCGGAATCAGCCCCAGCATTTT. Translated: CASSPERNQPQHF.

This sequence joins TRBV15 and TRBJ1-2; 7 bases are a match to TRBD1. Germline trimming cut 3 bases from V and 8 bases from J; bases unmatched to any gene: 15. The CDR3 contains 16 residues. Germline lookup yields CDR1 LNHNV and CDR2 YYDKDF (reference sequence). The CDR3 DNA reads as TGTGCCACCAGCAGGGGGGACAGCAATCAACCTGGGGGCTACACCTTC. This encodes CATSRGDSNQPGGYTF.

The chain couples TRBV2 to TRBJ2-7, with 11 bases identical to TRBD2. The CDR3 totals 19 residues. The V segment lost 3 bases and the J segment 1 base; nucleotides outside the gene matches: 14. Germline V CDR1 and CDR2: SNHLY, FYNNEI. The CDR3 nucleotides read TGTGCCAGCAGTGATTTGGGGATTAGCGGGAGGGCCGTGTCCTACGAGCAGTACTTC. This encodes CASSDLGISGRAVSYEQYF.

The CDR3 nucleotides are TGCGCCAGCAGCGCCACGACAGGGGGCCCCTACAATGAGCAGTTCTTC. Amino acids: CASSATTGGPYNEQFF. The gene calls are TRBV5-1 and TRBJ2-1; 10 nucleotides agree with TRBD1. Trimming cost V 4 bases and J 2 bases; bases outside gene matches: 6. Germline loops: CDR1 SGHRS, CDR2 YFSETQ. CDR3 length: 16 amino acids.

The chain carries TRBV28 and TRBJ1-4; D gene ambiguous. V dropped 2 bases and J dropped 14 bases, with 15 bases sitting between them. The CDR3 consists of 13 residues. CDR1 is MDHEN, CDR2 SYDVKM, per germline. In DNA, the CDR3 is TGTGCCAGCAGTTTAGAATCTCCGATTGGGCTGTTTTTT. The encoded protein is CASSLESPIGLFF.

This clone has a single count. CDR3 loop: CASSGQDYGYTF. CDR3 nucleotide sequence: TGTGCCAGTTCCGGACAGGACTATGGCTACACCTTC. This chain links TRBV28 with TRBJ1-2, with 7 bases matching TRBD1. This CDR3 has 12 amino acids. CDR1 MDHEN and CDR2 SYDVKM come from the germline V gene. J lost 3 bases, V lost 9 bases, and 4 bases had no gene match.

J is TRBJ1-1 and V is TRBV6-6, with 10 bases fitting TRBD1. Germline loops: CDR1 MNHNY, CDR2 SVGAGI (reference sequence). The CDR3 extends over 16 amino acids. V shed 7 bases, J shed 1 base, and the junction held 9 bases outside the gene matches. The CDR3 sequence is CASTQPGQGRNTEAFF. The CDR3 DNA is TGTGCCAGCACCCAGCCGGGACAGGGGAGGAACACTGAAGCTTTCTTT.

The genes are TRBV6-5 and TRBJ1-5; D not certain. V lost 6 bases and J 9 bases, leaving 18 bases between the germline ends. The CDR3 sequence is 14 residues long. In germline, CDR1 is MNHEY, CDR2 SVGAGI. The CDR3 bases are TGTGCCAGCAGCCGCGACACTACCAAGGGGCCCCAGCATTTT. Residues: CASSRDTTKGPQHF.

The J gene is TRBJ2-5, the V gene TRBV5-8; 9 nucleotides match TRBD1. The CDR3 runs 14 residues. Germline values: CDR1 SGHTS, CDR2 YDEGEE. V lost 2 bases, J lost 4 bases, and 3 bases stayed unmatched. DNA of the CDR3: TGTGCCAGCAGCTTAGGGACAGGGAGAGAGACCCAGTACTTC. This gives the protein CASSLGTGRETQYF.

The chain has TRBV29-1 and TRBJ1-2; perhaps TRBD1 as D (6 bases). Trimming took 4 bases from V and 4 from J, leaving 19 bases between them. Germline CDR1 is SQVTM and CDR2 is ANQGSEA. This CDR3 is 15 amino acids long. The CDR3, as DNA: TGCAGCGTTGTTAGGGGGGCCGGTGAGGTCTATGGCTACACCTTC. This sequence encodes CSVVRGAGEVYGYTF.

The chain uses TRBV5-8 and TRBJ2-7; TRBD2 agrees at 12 bases. Germline-derived CDR1 and CDR2 are SGHTS and YDEGEE. The ends lost 2 bases at V and 3 bases at J; junction bases unmatched: 3. This CDR3 contains 15 residues. CDR3 bases: TGTGCCAGCAGCTTTGGGACTAGCGGGTTCTACGAGCAGTACTTC. It specifies CASSFGTSGFYEQYF. Looking up the rest from reference TRBV5-8 and TRBJ2-7 gives the full variable domain: EAGVTQSPTHLIKTRGQQATLRCSPISGHTSVYWYQQALGLGLQFLLWYDEGEERNRGNFPPRFSGRQFPNYSSELNVNALELEDSALYLCASSFGTSGFYEQYFGPGTRLTVT.